This T cell receptor beta chain appears in the sequencing data of a study of glioma-infiltrating T cells after dendritic cell vaccination. The immunoSEQ assay amplified TCRB CDR3 from up to 2 ug DNA. Method: immunoSEQ multiplex PCR; TCRdb's copy keeps in-frame clones and lacks some. The data show roughly 47,000 clones, roughly 85% seen once. V dropped 0 bases and J dropped 1 base, with 7 bases sitting between them. There are 14 residues in the CDR3. Looked up from germline, CDR1 is SGDLS and CDR2 is YYNGEE. The material was blood, obtained before dendritic cell vaccination. This rearrangement joins TRBV9 to TRBJ1-2; D unclear. The receptor comes from a human donor with glioblastoma. The CDR3 loop reads CASSVGRGNYGYTF. The CDR3 coding sequence is TGTGCCAGCAGCGTAGGTCGGGGTAACTATGGCTACACCTTC. Supplemented by reference TRBV9 and TRBJ1-2, the full variable domain reads DSGVTQTPKHLITATGQRVTLRCSPRSGDLSVYWYQQSLDQGLQFLIQYYNGEERAKGNILERFSAQQFPDLHSELNLSSLELGDSALYFCASSVGRGNYGYTFGSGTRLTVV.